Sequencing of this TCR beta chain was carried out in a study of preoperative IRX-2 immunotherapy in early breast cancer. Treatment described: preoperative locoregional IRX-2 cytokine immunotherapy. Preoperative locoregional IRX-2 cytokine immunotherapy was tested in the phase Ib source study. Profiling relied on immunoSEQ multiplex PCR, and the TCRdb table lists in-frame clones only, not all of them. The repertoire holds some 19,000 clones, with 85% as singletons. The sequenced sample was lymph node tissue, obtained after IRX-2 immunotherapy. The sequence came from a human donor with breast cancer.

The CDR3 bases are TGTGCCAGCAGTTACTCGAGTGCCACAGATACGCAGTATTTT. This translates into CASSYSSATDTQYF. The chain links TRBV6-8 to TRBJ2-3; D gene unclear. The CDR3 sequence is 14 residues long. Germline CDR1 and CDR2: MNHGY and SAAAGT. V was trimmed by 0 bases and J by 2 bases, leaving 6 bases between them.